This T cell receptor beta chain was sequenced in a study of shared clonotypes between healthy human individuals. The study's findings and limits: Deeper or shallower sequencing was expected to change how clonotypes are shared among donors.

The naive CD8 subset, CD45RO-negative cells positively selected for CCR7, excluded terminally differentiated effector memory CD45RA+ cells. Sequenced by immunoSEQ multiplex PCR; TCRdb stores in-frame clones only, minus some. In the table there are about 580,000 clones, 95% to 98% of which are singletons. The CDR3 consists of 15 residues. Unmatched junction bases numbered 8, after V lost 2 bases and J lost 6 bases. Germline V gene data show CDR1 as SGHRS and CDR2 as YFSETQ. Points on this clone: What it binds is not known.

J is TRBJ2-3 and V is TRBV5-1, with 8 bases lining up with TRBD2. The receptor's source is a man aged 30 to 39 in good health. The sequencing input was naive CD8+ T cells sorted from blood. Here the CDR3 DNA reads TGCGCCAGCAGCTTCCCCGGACTAGCTCGGGATACGCAGTATTTT. Translating it yields CASSFPGLARDTQYF.